These 32 T cell receptor beta chains originate from one sample sequenced in a study of T cell responses to AZD1222 COVID-19 vaccine. Assay used: immunoSEQ multiplex PCR; TCRdb lists only in-frame clones, some missing. The sample consists of approximately 120,000 clones, about 91% of them appearing once. The source was peripheral blood, collected on day 0 of AZD1222 vaccination. Every receptor here comes from an adult in good health.

The chain has TRBV11-1 and TRBJ2-1; a possible D gene is TRBD2 (5 bases). This CDR3 has 14 residues. V was clipped by 4 bases and J by 2 bases, with 9 bases between them. Germline V lookup: CDR1 SGHAT, CDR2 FQDESV (reference sequence). The CDR3 DNA sequence: TGTGCCAGCAGCTCGACGAGGGCCTACAATGAGCAGTTCTTC. Translation gives CASSSTRAYNEQFF.

V gene TRBV18 combines with J gene TRBJ1-3, with no clear D. The CDR3 has 15 residues. The V and J ends lost 3 bases and 6 bases respectively, with 15 bases between them. The germline V gene encodes CDR1 KGHSH and CDR2 LQKENI. The CDR3 nucleotides are TGTGCCAGCTCACCCCGTCAGGAACTATCAAACACCATATATTTT. Translated, it gives CASSPRQELSNTIYF. Full variable domain (outside the CDR3, taken from reference TRBV18 and TRBJ1-3): NAGVMQNPRHLVRRRGQEARLRCSPMKGHSHVYWYRQLPEEGLKFMVYLQKENIIDESGMPKERFSAEFPKEGPSILRIQQVVRGDSAAYFCASSPRQELSNTIYFGEGSWLTVV.

The chain couples TRBV19 to TRBJ1-5; D is ambiguous. Trimming removed 0 bases from V and 5 bases from J, with 2 bases in between. CDR3 size: 12 residues. Looked up from germline, CDR1 is LNHDA and CDR2 is SQIVND (reference sequence). The CDR3 DNA follows: TGTGCCAGTAGTATAGATTATCAGCCCCAGCATTTT. This gives the protein CASSIDYQPQHF.

The V gene is TRBV4-2, the J gene TRBJ1-4, with D tentatively TRBD1 (5 bases). Germline V gene sequence: CDR1 LGHNA, CDR2 YNFKEQ. V was shortened by 1 base and J by 8 bases, with 8 bases between the two germline ends. CDR3 length: 13 residues. The CDR3 region has the DNA TGTGCCAGCAGCCAAGCCGGGGGGGAAAAACTGTTTTTT. Translated: CASSQAGGEKLFF.

The rearrangement links TRBV5-1 to TRBJ1-2; 9 nucleotides align to TRBD1. CDR1 is SGHRS and CDR2 is YFSETQ in the germline V gene. J lost 4 bases, V lost 5 bases, and 3 bases had no gene match. CDR3 size: 13 residues. In DNA form, the CDR3 reads TGCGCCAGCAGTTCGGACAGGGGCTATGGCTACACCTTC. Encoded protein: CASSSDRGYGYTF.

The chain recombines TRBV12-5 with TRBJ1-4; possibly TRBD1 for D (5 bases). V gave up 2 bases and J gave up 5 bases, with 9 bases separating them. Germline CDR1 LGHNT, CDR2 FRNRAP. The CDR3 spans 14 residues. This CDR3 reads CASGLTGLNEKLFF. As DNA, the CDR3 is TGTGCTAGTGGTTTGACGGGGCTGAATGAAAAACTGTTTTTT.

The CDR3 spells CATSRPGGGGNTIYF. The CDR3 nucleotides read TGTGCCACCAGCAGGCCCGGAGGGGGCGGAAACACCATATATTTT. The V call is TRBV15, the J call TRBJ1-3, with 7 bases lining up with TRBD1. The CDR3 spans 15 residues. V was pared by 3 bases and J by 4 bases, with 6 bases of the junction left unmatched. Germline assignment: CDR1 LNHNV and CDR2 YYDKDF (reference sequence).

This chain links TRBV4-2 with TRBJ1-5; D gene ambiguous. Trimming stripped 5 bases from V and 3 bases from J, with 5 bases between. Germline CDR1 and CDR2: LGHNA and YNFKEQ. CDR3 length: 12 residues. The CDR3, as DNA: TGTGCCAGCAGCTCCCCCAATCAGCCCCAGCATTTT. Its translation: CASSSPNQPQHF.

This chain connects TRBV29-1 to TRBJ1-4, with D unresolved. Germline CDR1 SQVTM, CDR2 ANQGSEA. V lost 6 bases and J 3 bases, leaving 11 bases between the germline ends. This CDR3 region has 13 residues. The chain's CDR3 is CSVRESANEKLFF. CDR3 bases: TGCAGCGTGAGGGAGTCAGCTAATGAAAAACTGTTTTTT.

The J gene is TRBJ1-1, the V gene TRBV29-1, with 7 bases that match TRBD1. The CDR3 runs to 12 residues. With 6 bases clipped from V and 3 bases from J, the junction kept 4 bases outside the gene matches. Germline V lookup: CDR1 SQVTM, CDR2 ANQGSEA. The CDR3 DNA sequence: TGCAGCGTCGCTGGACAGGACACTGAAGCTTTCTTT. Encoded protein: CSVAGQDTEAFF.

This clone has just one count. The genes are TRBV5-1 and TRBJ1-4; no firm D call. Trimming pared 5 bases from V and 5 bases from J, leaving 10 bases between. The CDR3 is 13 amino acids. Looked up from germline, CDR1 is SGHRS and CDR2 is YFSETQ. The CDR3 DNA sequence: TGCGCCAGCAGATTTGGGGAAAATGAAAAACTGTTTTTT. Encoded protein: CASRFGENEKLFF.

The genes are TRBV10-2 and TRBJ2-1; 13 bases fit TRBD2. The CDR3 sequence is 14 residues long. Germline CDR1 WSHSY, CDR2 SAAADI. V lost 4 bases, J lost 7 bases, and 1 base stayed unmatched. DNA for the CDR3: TGCGCCAGCAGTGTACTAGCGGGGGGGAATGAGCAGTTCTTC. It is translated as CASSVLAGGNEQFF.

The chain's CDR3 is CASSYLTNTEAFF. CDR3 bases: TGTGCCAGCAGCTATCTAACGAACACTGAAGCTTTCTTT. This chain connects TRBV7-8 to TRBJ1-1; D is unresolved. V dropped 4 bases and J dropped 1 base, with 7 bases sitting between them. The germline V gene encodes CDR1 SGHVS and CDR2 FQNEAQ. The CDR3 covers 13 residues.

This clone was seen just once. The chain carries TRBV5-4 and TRBJ1-1; perhaps TRBD1 as D (5 bases). Germline V lookup: CDR1 SGHNT, CDR2 YYREEE (reference sequence). CDR3 length: 16 amino acids. V gave up 4 bases and J gave up 1 base, with 17 bases separating them. The CDR3 DNA follows: TGTGCCAGCAGCCGGGGGAGTGCGGGAAAGAACACTGAAGCTTTCTTT. Protein product: CASSRGSAGKNTEAFF.

V is TRBV10-1 and J is TRBJ1-1, with TRBD1 as a possible D gene (6 bases). CDR3 size: 14 residues. Per germline, CDR1 WNHNN and CDR2 SYGVQD (reference sequence). V was cut by 5 bases and J by 2 bases, with 12 bases left in between. Here the CDR3 DNA reads TGCGCCAGCAGTTCCGGGACACCTAACACTGAAGCTTTCTTT. As protein: CASSSGTPNTEAFF.

This clone was counted a single time. The CDR3, as DNA: TGTGCCAGCAGTTTATCGATTGTACCTGTCGCTGAAGCTTTCTTT. Translated: CASSLSIVPVAEAFF. The genes are TRBV27 and TRBJ1-1; D not resolved. V was shortened by 0 bases and J by 6 bases, with 14 bases between the two germline ends. The CDR3 has 15 residues. Germline CDR1 and CDR2: MNHEY and SMNVEV (reference sequence).

The chain combines TRBV19 with TRBJ1-6; D call uncertain. Germline V gives CDR1 LNHDA, CDR2 SQIVND (reference sequence). Trimming removed 3 bases at V and 3 bases at J, with 12 bases between. This CDR3 has 16 residues. The CDR3 DNA sequence: TGTGCCAGTAGTATCGTAGGCGGAATCTATAATTCACCCCTCCACTTT. As protein: CASSIVGGIYNSPLHF. The full variable domain, its missing parts supplied by reference TRBV19 and TRBJ1-6, is DGGITQSPKYLFRKEGQNVTLSCEQNLNHDAMYWYRQDPGQGLRLIYYSQIVNDFQKGDIAEGYSVSREKKESFPLTVTSAQKNPTAFYLCASSIVGGIYNSPLHFGNGTRLTVT.

The chain is built from TRBV7-2 and TRBJ2-5; 10 bases are a match to TRBD2. This CDR3 contains 16 residues. Germline V gives CDR1 SGHTA, CDR2 FQGNSA. With V trimmed by 1 base and J by 2 bases, 4 bases remained unmatched. The CDR3 nucleotides read TGTGCCAGCAGCTTAGTTGGTAGCGGGGGGCAAGAGACCCAGTACTTC. Residues: CASSLVGSGGQETQYF.

V and J are TRBV4-1 and TRBJ2-7; TRBD2 matches 7 bases. After removal of 4 bases from V and 1 base from J, the junction contained 7 bases not matched to a gene. This CDR3 has 15 amino acids. In germline, CDR1 is MGHRA, CDR2 YSYEKL. DNA for the CDR3: TGCGCCAGCAGCCTCGGGGGGTTAGGGTCCTACGAGCAGTACTTC. The encoded protein is CASSLGGLGSYEQYF.

The chain's CDR3 is CASSLATGGGNSPLHF. For the CDR3, the DNA is TGTGCCAGCAGCTTAGCGACAGGGGGTGGAAATTCACCCCTCCACTTT. The chain is built from TRBV7-9 and TRBJ1-6; TRBD1 agrees at 9 bases. CDR1 is SEHNR, CDR2 FQNEAQ, per germline (reference sequence). The CDR3 runs 16 residues. The trim removed 0 bases at V and 7 bases at J, leaving 4 bases unmatched.

The V call is TRBV5-1, the J call TRBJ1-2, with 7 nucleotides matching TRBD1. CDR3 length: 13 amino acids. Trimming took 3 bases from V and 6 from J; bases not matched to a gene: 5. The V gene's germline CDR1 is SGHRS and CDR2 YFSETQ. The CDR3 reads CASSSGQPDGYTF. As DNA, the CDR3 is TGCGCCAGCAGCTCGGGACAGCCGGATGGCTACACCTTC.

The J gene is TRBJ1-1, the V gene TRBV19; 9 bases match TRBD1. Germline CDR1 and CDR2: LNHDA and SQIVND (reference sequence). With 5 bases clipped from V and 5 bases from J, the junction kept 3 bases outside the gene matches. The length of the CDR3 is 13 residues. CDR3 residues: CASSDRGWTEAFF. In nucleotides, the CDR3 is TGTGCCAGTAGTGACAGGGGGTGGACTGAAGCTTTCTTT.

The chain uses TRBV5-5 and TRBJ1-5; TRBD1 agrees at 7 bases. This CDR3 comprises 15 residues. The V gene end was trimmed by 2 bases and the J gene end by 0 bases; junction bases not matched to a gene: 2. Per the germline V gene, CDR1 is SGHKS and CDR2 is YYEKEE (reference sequence). CDR3 sequence reads: CASSLEGASNQPQHF. Here the CDR3 DNA reads TGTGCCAGCAGCTTAGAGGGGGCTAGCAATCAGCCCCAGCATTTT.

The V call is TRBV5-1, the J call TRBJ1-2, with 8 bases aligning to TRBD1. This CDR3 region has 15 residues. Looked up from germline, CDR1 is SGHRS and CDR2 is YFSETQ. Germline trimming cut 4 bases from V and 7 bases from J; bases unmatched to any gene: 12. The CDR3 is CASSPLLQGASGYTF. The CDR3 DNA reads TGCGCCAGCAGCCCCCTACTTCAGGGGGCCTCTGGCTACACCTTC.

The chain couples TRBV6-1 to TRBJ2-2; tentative D call: TRBD2 (6 bases). This CDR3 comprises 16 residues. CDR1 MNHNS and CDR2 SASEGT come from the germline V gene. Trimming shortened V by 4 bases and J by 0 bases, and 12 bases separated the two germline ends. The CDR3 loop is CASSGGLFSNTGELFF. The CDR3 region has the DNA TGTGCCAGCAGTGGGGGACTTTTTTCGAACACCGGGGAGCTGTTTTTT.

The chain recombines TRBV5-5 with TRBJ2-1; D remains unclear. This CDR3 is 16 amino acids long. With 0 bases removed from V and 0 bases from J, the gap between germline ends came to 10 bases. Germline-derived CDR1 and CDR2 are SGHKS and YYEKEE (reference sequence). The chain's CDR3 is CASSLAGSNSYNEQFF. CDR3 DNA: TGTGCCAGCAGCTTGGCCGGTTCCAACTCCTACAATGAGCAGTTCTTC. Full variable domain (missing parts from reference TRBV5-5 and TRBJ2-1): DAGVTQSPTHLIKTRGQQVTLRCSPISGHKSVSWYQQVLGQGPQFIFQYYEKEERGRGNFPDRFSARQFPNYSSELNVNALLLGDSALYLCASSLAGSNSYNEQFFGPGTRLTVL.

CDR3: CSASDPSGTGMIYEQYF. DNA of the CDR3: TGCAGTGCTAGTGACCCATCCGGGACAGGGATGATCTACGAGCAGTACTTC. This chain connects TRBV20-1 to TRBJ2-7; 9 bases line up with TRBD1. The CDR3 consists of 17 residues. With V trimmed by 3 bases and J by 3 bases, 15 bases remained unmatched. The germline V gene has CDR1 DFQATT and CDR2 SNEGSKA (reference sequence).

The rearrangement links TRBV12-5 to TRBJ2-2, with TRBD2 matching over 8 bases. Per the germline V gene, CDR1 is LGHNT and CDR2 is FRNRAP. The CDR3 sequence is 17 residues long. V shed 5 bases and J 1 base; nucleotides not matched to a gene: 9. The CDR3 loop reads CASGPYLAGLNTGELFF. DNA of the CDR3: TGTGCTAGTGGTCCCTATCTAGCGGGCCTGAACACCGGGGAGCTGTTTTTT.

This chain joins TRBV25-1 and TRBJ1-1; D not certain. Germline V gene data show CDR1 as MGHDK and CDR2 as SYGVNS. With 5 bases removed from V and 0 bases from J, the gap between germline ends came to 10 bases. The CDR3 sequence is 14 residues long. The CDR3 nucleotides read TGTGCCAGCAGTCATCTAGCCTTGAACACTGAAGCTTTCTTT. This sequence encodes CASSHLALNTEAFF.

J is TRBJ1-1 and V is TRBV2; D is ambiguous. This CDR3 comprises 13 residues. Germline V gene data show CDR1 as SNHLY and CDR2 as FYNNEI. V dropped 2 bases and J dropped 10 bases, with 14 bases sitting between them. The CDR3 DNA reads as TGTGCCAGCAGTGAATTTGGGGTCTTTGTAGCTTTCTTT. This sequence encodes CASSEFGVFVAFF.

This clone was seen a single time. The chain has TRBV7-9 and TRBJ1-2, with D hard to call. Germline V gives CDR1 SEHNR, CDR2 FQNEAQ (reference sequence). The CDR3 contains 13 residues. V lost 0 bases to trimming and J lost 9 bases, with 11 bases between them. This CDR3 reads CASSLALRESYTF. DNA for the CDR3: TGTGCCAGCAGCTTAGCGCTTAGGGAAAGCTACACCTTC.

The chain joins TRBV29-1 to TRBJ1-2, with D perhaps matching TRBD1 (6 bases). Germline V gene data show CDR1 as SQVTM and CDR2 as ANQGSEA. Trimming removed 0 bases at V and 7 bases at J, with 6 bases between. This CDR3 is built from 11 residues. The CDR3 sequence is CSVEEGGGYTF. The CDR3 nucleotides read TGCAGCGTTGAAGAAGGGGGTGGCTACACCTTC.